This T cell receptor (beta chain) was identified in a study of OX40 agonist ivuxolimab in advanced cancers. Study-wide context: Hepatocellular carcinoma, melanoma, renal cell or head and neck cancer occurred in dose-escalation patients.

This table comes from immunoSEQ multiplex PCR, and its TCRdb copy is limited to in-frame clones, with some not included. The sample records about 61,000 clones, approximately 86% being singletons. Study-level findings and limits: Among the lowest peripheral clonal expansion occurred in 0.1-3.0 mg/kg partial responders. CD8+ T cells averaged more expanded clones than CD4+.

Comment on this clone: Antigen: not known.

Losses at the gene ends were 5 bases for V and 3 bases for J; bases not matched to a gene: 8. Germline lookup yields CDR1 SGHTA and CDR2 FQGNSA. The CDR3 runs to 15 residues. Sequenced material: CD4+ or CD8+ T cells sorted from blood, taken in a trial of the OX40 agonist ivuxolimab. The J gene is TRBJ1-2, the V gene TRBV7-2, with TRBD1 matching over 8 bases. The TCR sequence derives from an adult with an advanced solid tumor such as melanoma, head and neck, liver or kidney cancer. For the CDR3, the DNA is TGTGCCAGCAGCGTCCACAGGGGGTTTGACTATGGCTACACCTTC. This codes for CASSVHRGFDYGYTF.